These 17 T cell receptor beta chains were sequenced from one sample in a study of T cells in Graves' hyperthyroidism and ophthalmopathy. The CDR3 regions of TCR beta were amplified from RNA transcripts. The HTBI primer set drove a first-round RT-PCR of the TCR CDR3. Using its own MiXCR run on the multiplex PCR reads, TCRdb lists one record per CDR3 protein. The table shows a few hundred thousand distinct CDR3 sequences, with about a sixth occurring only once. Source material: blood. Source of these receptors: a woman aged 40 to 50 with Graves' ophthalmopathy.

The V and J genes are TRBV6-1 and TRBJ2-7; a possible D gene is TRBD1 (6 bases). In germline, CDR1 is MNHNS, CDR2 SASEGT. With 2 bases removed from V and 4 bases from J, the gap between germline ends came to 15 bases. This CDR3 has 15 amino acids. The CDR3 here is CASSESGTGPYEQYF. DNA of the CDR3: TGTGCCAGCAGTGAATCAGGCACAGGGCCGTACGAGCAGTACTTC.

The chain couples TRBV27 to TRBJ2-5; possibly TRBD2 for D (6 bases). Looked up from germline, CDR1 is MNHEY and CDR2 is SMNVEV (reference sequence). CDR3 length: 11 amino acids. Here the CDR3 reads CGAGTVHPQYF. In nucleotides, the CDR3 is TGTGGAGCGGGCACCGTCCATCCCCAGTACTTC.

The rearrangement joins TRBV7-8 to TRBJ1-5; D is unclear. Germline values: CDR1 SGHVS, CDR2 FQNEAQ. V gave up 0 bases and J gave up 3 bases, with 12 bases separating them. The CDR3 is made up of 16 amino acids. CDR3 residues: CASSLAAHVFNQPQHF. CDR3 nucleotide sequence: TGTGCCAGCAGCTTAGCTGCGCACGTCTTCAATCAGCCCCAGCATTTT.

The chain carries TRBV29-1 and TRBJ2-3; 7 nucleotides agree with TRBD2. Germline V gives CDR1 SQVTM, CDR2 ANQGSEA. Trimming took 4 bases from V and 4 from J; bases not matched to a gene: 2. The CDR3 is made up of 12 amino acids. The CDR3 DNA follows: TGCAGCGTTGGGGAGGGGCCAGATACGCAGTATTTT. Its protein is CSVGEGPDTQYF.

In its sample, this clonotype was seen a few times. CDR3 in DNA: TGTGCCAGCAGCACCCCAGGTTACAATGAGCAGTTCTTC. This encodes CASSTPGYNEQFF. V and J are TRBV9 and TRBJ2-1; the D is unclear. CDR3 size: 13 residues. Germline lookup yields CDR1 SGDLS and CDR2 YYNGEE. V was trimmed by 4 bases and J by 4 bases, leaving 9 bases between them.

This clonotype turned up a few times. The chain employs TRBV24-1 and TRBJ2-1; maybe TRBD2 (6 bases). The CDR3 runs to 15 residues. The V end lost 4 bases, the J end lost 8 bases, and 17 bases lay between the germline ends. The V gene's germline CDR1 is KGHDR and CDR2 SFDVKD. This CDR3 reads CATSEGGYTDDEQFF. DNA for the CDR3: TGTGCCACCAGTGAGGGGGGTTATACGGACGATGAGCAGTTCTTC.

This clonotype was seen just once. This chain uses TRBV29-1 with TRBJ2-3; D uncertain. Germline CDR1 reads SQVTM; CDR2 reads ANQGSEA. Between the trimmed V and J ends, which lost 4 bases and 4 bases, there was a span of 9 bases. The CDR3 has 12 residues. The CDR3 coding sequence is TGCAGCGTTGCACAGATTTCAGATACGCAGTATTTT. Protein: CSVAQISDTQYF.

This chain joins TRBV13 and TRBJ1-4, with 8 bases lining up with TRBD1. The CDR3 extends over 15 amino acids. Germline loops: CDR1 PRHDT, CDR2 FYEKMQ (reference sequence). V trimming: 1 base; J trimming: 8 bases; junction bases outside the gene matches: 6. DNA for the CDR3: TGTGCCAGCAGCTTAGACGGGACAGGTGAAGAAAAACTGTTTTTT. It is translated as CASSLDGTGEEKLFF.

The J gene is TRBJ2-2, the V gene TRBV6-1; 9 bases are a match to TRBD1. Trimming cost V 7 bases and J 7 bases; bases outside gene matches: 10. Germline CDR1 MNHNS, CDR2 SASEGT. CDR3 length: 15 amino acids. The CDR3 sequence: CASKADRGLHGELFF. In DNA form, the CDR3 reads TGTGCCAGCAAAGCGGACAGGGGCTTACACGGGGAGCTGTTTTTT.

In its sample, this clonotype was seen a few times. The CDR3 coding sequence is TGTGCCAGCAGTGAAGCCGAAGGTGGGCTAGCGGGACTCGGGGAGCTGTTTTTT. This gives the protein CASSEAEGGLAGLGELFF. This chain uses TRBV2 with TRBJ2-2; 9 positions match TRBD2. J gave up 7 bases and V 0 bases, and 12 bases lay outside the gene matches. CDR3 size: 18 residues. Germline CDR1 SNHLY, CDR2 FYNNEI.

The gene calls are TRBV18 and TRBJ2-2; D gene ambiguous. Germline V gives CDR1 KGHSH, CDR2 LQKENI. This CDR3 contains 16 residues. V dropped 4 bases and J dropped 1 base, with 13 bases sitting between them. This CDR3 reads CASSLIRTENTGELFF. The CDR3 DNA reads TGTGCCAGCTCACTCATAAGGACCGAGAACACCGGGGAGCTGTTTTTT.

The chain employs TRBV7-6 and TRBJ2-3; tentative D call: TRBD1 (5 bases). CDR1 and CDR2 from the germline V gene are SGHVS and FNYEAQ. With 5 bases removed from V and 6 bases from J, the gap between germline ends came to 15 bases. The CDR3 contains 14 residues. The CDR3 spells CASSQLQDGDTQYF. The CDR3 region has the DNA TGTGCCAGCAGCCAATTACAGGATGGCGATACGCAGTATTTT.

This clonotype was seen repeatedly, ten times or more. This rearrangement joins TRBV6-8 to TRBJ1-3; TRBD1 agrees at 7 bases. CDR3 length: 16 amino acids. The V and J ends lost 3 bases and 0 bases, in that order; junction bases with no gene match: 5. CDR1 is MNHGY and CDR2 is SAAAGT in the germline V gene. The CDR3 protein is CASSYLRDSSGNTIYF. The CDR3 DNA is TGTGCCAGCAGTTATCTCCGGGACAGCTCTGGAAACACCATATATTTT.

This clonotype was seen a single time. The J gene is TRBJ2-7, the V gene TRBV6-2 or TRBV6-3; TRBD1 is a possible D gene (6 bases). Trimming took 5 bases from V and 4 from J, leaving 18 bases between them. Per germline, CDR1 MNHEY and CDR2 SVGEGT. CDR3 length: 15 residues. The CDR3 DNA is TGTGCCAGCAGTGACCCCCCCCGACAGGATTACGAGCAGTACTTC. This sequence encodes CASSDPPRQDYEQYF.

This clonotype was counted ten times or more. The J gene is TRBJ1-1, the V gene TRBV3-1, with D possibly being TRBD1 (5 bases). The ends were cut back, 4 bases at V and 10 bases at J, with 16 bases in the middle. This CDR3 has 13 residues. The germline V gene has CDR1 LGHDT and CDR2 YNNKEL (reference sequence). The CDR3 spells CASSPYRGYGAFF. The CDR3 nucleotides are TGTGCCAGCAGCCCCTACCGGGGCTACGGAGCTTTCTTT.

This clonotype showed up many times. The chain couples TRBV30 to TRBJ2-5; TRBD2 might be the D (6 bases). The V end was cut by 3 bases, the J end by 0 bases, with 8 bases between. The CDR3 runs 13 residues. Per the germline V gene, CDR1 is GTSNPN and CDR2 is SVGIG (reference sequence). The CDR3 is CAWSRGYQETQYF. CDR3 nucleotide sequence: TGTGCCTGGAGCCGGGGGTACCAAGAGACCCAGTACTTC.

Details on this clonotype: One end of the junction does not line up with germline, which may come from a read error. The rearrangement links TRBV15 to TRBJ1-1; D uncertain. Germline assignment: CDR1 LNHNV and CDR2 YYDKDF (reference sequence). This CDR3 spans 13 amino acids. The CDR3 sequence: CANSNRMNTEAFF. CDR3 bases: TGTGCCAACAGCAACCGAATGAACACTGAAGCTTTCTTT.